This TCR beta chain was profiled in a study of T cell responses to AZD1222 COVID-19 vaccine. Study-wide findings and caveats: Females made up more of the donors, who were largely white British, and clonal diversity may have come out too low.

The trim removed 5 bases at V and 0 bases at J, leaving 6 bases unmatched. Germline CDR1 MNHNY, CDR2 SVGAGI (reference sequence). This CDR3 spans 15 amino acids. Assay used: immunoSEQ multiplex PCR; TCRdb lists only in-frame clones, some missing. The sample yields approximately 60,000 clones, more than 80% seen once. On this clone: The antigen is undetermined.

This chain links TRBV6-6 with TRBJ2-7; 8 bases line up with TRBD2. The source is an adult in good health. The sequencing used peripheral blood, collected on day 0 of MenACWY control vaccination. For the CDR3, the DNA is TGTGCCAGCAGTGGACCCGGGACTAGCTCCTACGAGCAGTACTTC. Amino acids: CASSGPGTSSYEQYF.